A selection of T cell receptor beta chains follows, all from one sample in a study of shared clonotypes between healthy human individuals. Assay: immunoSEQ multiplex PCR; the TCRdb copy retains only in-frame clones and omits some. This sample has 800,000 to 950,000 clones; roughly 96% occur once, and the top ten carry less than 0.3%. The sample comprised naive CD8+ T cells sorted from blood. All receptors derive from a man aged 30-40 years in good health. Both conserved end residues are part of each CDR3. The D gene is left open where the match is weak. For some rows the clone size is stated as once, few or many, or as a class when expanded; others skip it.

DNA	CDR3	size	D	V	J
TGTGCCAGCAGCAACAATGTCGACAGGAGCAATCAGCCCCAGCATTTT	CASSNNVDRSNQPQHF	NA	NA	TRBV7-9	TRBJ1-5
TGTGCCAGCAGGGAGGGAGGAGAAAGGAATCAGCCCCAGCATTTT	CASREGGERNQPQHF	NA	NA	TRBV11-2	TRBJ1-5
TGTGCCAGCAGCGAGACCGGGGTAGGAAACCAAGAGACCCAGTACTTC	CASSETGVGNQETQYF	NA	NA	TRBV11-1	TRBJ2-5
TGTGCCAGCAGTTTATGGCAATACAATGAGCAGTTCTTC	CASSLWQYNEQFF	NA	NA	TRBV27	TRBJ2-1
TGTGCCAGCAAGGATGCAACTAATGAAAAACTGTTTTTT	CASKDATNEKLFF	NA	NA	TRBV5-4	TRBJ1-4
TGTGCCTGGACTTTGACAGGGCTAAACACCGGGGAGCTGTTTTTT	CAWTLTGLNTGELFF	NA	TRBD1	TRBV30	TRBJ2-2
TGCAGCGTTGCCTCCCCGTTGGACAGAAGCTCCTACAATGAGCAGTTCTTC	CSVASPLDRSSYNEQFF	once	NA	TRBV29-1	TRBJ2-1
TGTGCCAGCAGTTTCCAAGCCTCTAACTATGGCTACACCTTC	CASSFQASNYGYTF	NA	NA	TRBV27	TRBJ1-2
TGTGCCAGCAGTTTAGTGTCGCAGCCCAGCTCCTACAATGAGCAGTTCTTC	CASSLVSQPSSYNEQFF	NA	NA	TRBV27	TRBJ2-1
TGCAGCGTTCTGGGGACCGACAACTATGGCTACACCTTC	CSVLGTDNYGYTF	NA	NA	TRBV29-1	TRBJ1-2
TGTGCCAGCAGTGAGATGGCAAATTCTAAAGATACGCAGTATTTT	CASSEMANSKDTQYF	NA	NA	TRBV2	TRBJ2-3